The rows below give T cell receptor beta chains drawn from one sample of a study of a mutant IDH1 vaccine in newly diagnosed glioma. The repertoire was sequenced with immunoSEQ multiplex PCR; TCRdb's copy has only in-frame clones and lacks some. The table shows some 48,000 clones, with over 75% occurring only once. These TCRs' antigens remain unknown. The source was PBMCs, collected from a glioma patient whose treatment included an IDH1 peptide vaccine. All receptors come from a woman aged 40 to 50 with glioma. The CDR3 runs from the conserved cysteine through the conserved F or W. The D gene is left open where the match is weak. Some rows mark clone size as missing; the rest say once, few, many or name a class of expanded clone.

J	V	length	size	D	CDR3	DNA
TRBJ1-4	TRBV6-5	15	.	.	CASSYSKIRVSELFF	TGTGCCAGCAGTTACTCGAAAATACGAGTATCAGAACTGTTTTTT
TRBJ2-5	TRBV5-4	14	.	.	CASSLAVGGETQYF	TGTGCCAGCAGCCTGGCTGTGGGGGGAGAGACCCAGTACTTC
TRBJ1-6	TRBV7-8	13	.	.	CASSWTEGSPLHF	TGTGCCAGCAGCTGGACAGAGGGTTCACCCCTCCACTTT
TRBJ1-2	TRBV19	11	.	.	CASRQIYGYTF	TGTGCCAGCCGACAGATCTATGGCTACACCTTC
TRBJ1-1	TRBV10-2	14	.	.	CASSEIREGTEAFF	TGCGCCAGCAGTGAAATTCGTGAGGGGACTGAAGCTTTCTTT
TRBJ2-1	TRBV5-6	13	.	.	CASSFRGDNEQFF	TGTGCCAGCAGCTTCCGAGGGGACAATGAGCAGTTCTTC
TRBJ1-1	TRBV10-2	15	.	.	CASSEEGHFETEAFF	TGCGCCAGCAGTGAGGAGGGACACTTTGAGACTGAAGCTTTCTTT
TRBJ2-3	TRBV4-1	12	once	.	CASSQEGDTQYF	TGCGCCAGCAGCCAAGAAGGAGATACGCAGTATTTT
TRBJ2-2	TRBV5-1	16	.	.	CASSLVGDVSTGELFF	TGCGCCAGCAGCTTGGTCGGGGATGTTAGCACCGGGGAGCTGTTTTTT
TRBJ2-7	TRBV7-9	14	.	TRBD1	CASSLASGQGEQYF	TGTGCCAGCAGCTTAGCTTCGGGACAGGGCGAGCAGTACTTC
TRBJ1-2	TRBV6-4	14	.	.	CASSDGGGMGGYTF	TGTGCCAGCAGTGACGGGGGGGGTATGGGCGGCTACACCTTC
TRBJ1-6	TRBV4-1	16	.	.	CASSQGGSSYNSPLHF	TGCGCCAGCAGCCAAGGAGGGAGCTCCTATAATTCACCCCTCCACTTT
TRBJ2-2	TRBV6-6	14	.	.	CASREGANTGELFF	TGTGCCAGCAGGGAGGGGGCGAACACCGGGGAGCTGTTTTTT
TRBJ2-7	TRBV5-4	16	.	TRBD1	CASSLPDRGGSYEQYF	TGTGCCAGCAGCTTGCCCGACAGGGGGGGCTCCTACGAGCAGTACTTC
TRBJ2-3	TRBV7-2	16	.	TRBD1	CASSPRQGGSTDTQYF	TGTGCCAGCAGCCCAAGACAGGGGGGGAGCACAGATACGCAGTATTTT
TRBJ2-5	TRBV19	14	.	.	CASKSLGGEETQYF	TGTGCCAGTAAATCTCTAGGGGGGGAGGAGACCCAGTACTTC
TRBJ1-3	TRBV7-6	16	.	.	CASSPYWEQTGNTIYF	TGTGCCAGCAGCCCATATTGGGAACAGACCGGAAACACCATATATTTT
TRBJ1-5	TRBV2	15	.	.	CASRETPGGGQPQHF	TGTGCCAGCAGGGAGACCCCGGGGGGCGGTCAGCCCCAGCATTTT
TRBJ1-6	TRBV21-1	11	.	.	CASGEGSPLHF	TGTGCCAGCGGGGAAGGTTCACCCCTCCACTTT
TRBJ2-5	TRBV7-7	14	.	.	CASSAGTVQETQYF	TGTGCTAGCAGCGCCGGGACCGTACAAGAGACCCAGTACTTC
TRBJ2-2	TRBV6-5	15	.	TRBD2	CASRERGGVTGELFF	TGTGCCAGCAGGGAGCGGGGGGGTGTCACCGGGGAGCTGTTTTTT
TRBJ2-3	TRBV29-1	14	.	TRBD2	CSVERLAGTDTQYF	TGCAGCGTTGAACGGCTAGCGGGGACTGATACGCAGTATTTT
TRBJ2-7	TRBV30	13	.	TRBD1	CAWSNDRGHEQYF	TGTGCCTGGTCTAATGACAGGGGCCACGAGCAGTACTTC
TRBJ2-3	TRBV18	13	.	.	CASSPGPTDTQYF	TGTGCCAGCTCACCTGGCCCCACAGATACGCAGTATTTT
TRBJ1-6	TRBV5-5	13	.	.	CASSLGESSPLHF	TGTGCCAGCAGCTTGGGGGAGAGTTCACCCCTCCACTTT
TRBJ1-2	TRBV2	14	once	TRBD1	CASSRQGARYGYTF	TGTGCCAGCAGTCGACAGGGGGCTCGGTATGGCTACACCTTC
TRBJ1-2	TRBV7-2	15	once	TRBD1	CASSLDGTGYYGYTF	TGTGCCAGCAGCTTAGACGGGACAGGGTACTATGGCTACACCTTC
TRBJ2-7	TRBV7-2	14	.	.	CASSSAAGRREQYF	TGTGCCAGCAGCTCCGCAGCCGGACGCCGCGAGCAGTACTTC
TRBJ2-7	TRBV5-1	15	.	TRBD2	CASSSYPGLAREQYF	TGCGCCAGCAGCTCTTATCCGGGACTAGCTCGCGAGCAGTACTTC
TRBJ2-3	TRBV5-6	12	.	TRBD2	CASSPSGHTQYF	TGTGCCAGCAGCCCTAGCGGACATACGCAGTATTTT
TRBJ1-3	TRBV30	15	.	.	CAWSRDRGSGNTIYF	TGTGCCTGGAGTCGCGACCGAGGCTCTGGAAACACCATATATTTT